Shown below are 23 T cell receptor beta chains from a single sample sequenced in a study of blood T cells in healthy people across ages. Alongside a J-beta primer mix, a sample-barcoded 5' primer served in a second PCR lasting about 7 to 11 cycles. In TCRdb, the 5' RACE reads were re-called with MiXCR into one record per CDR3 protein. The repertoire consists of around 1,900,000 distinct CDR3 sequences, with about two fifths occurring once and the leading ten covering approximately 22%. Material: blood. The source of these receptors is a human donor in good health.

This clonotype was counted between two and nine times. The V gene is TRBV6-1, the J gene TRBJ1-5, with D tentatively TRBD1 (6 bases). Germline CDR1 is MNHNS and CDR2 is SASEGT. V was cut by 5 bases and J by 4 bases, with 21 bases left in between. The CDR3 is 17 amino acids. The CDR3 DNA sequence: TGTGCCAGCAGTCCCGGTTGGGGGGCAGGTAAAAATCAGCCCCAGCATTTT. Its protein is CASSPGWGAGKNQPQHF.

About this clonotype itself: One base away lies a much larger clone, so this may be a sequencing read error. The chain has TRBV5-5 and TRBJ2-2, with unresolved D. Between the trimmed V and J ends, which lost 3 bases and 3 bases, there was a span of 6 bases. The length of the CDR3 is 13 residues. Germline-derived CDR1 and CDR2 are SGHKS and YYEKEE (reference sequence). This chain's CDR3 is CASSSLHTGELFF. The CDR3 nucleotides are TGTGCCAGCAGCTCCCTCCACACCGGGGAGCTGTTTTTT.

The rearrangement uses TRBV4-1 and TRBJ1-4; D might be TRBD1 (5 bases). This CDR3 region has 13 residues. Trimming cost V 4 bases and J 7 bases, with 10 bases left between them. Germline loops: CDR1 MGHRA, CDR2 YSYEKL. This CDR3 is CASSRPTVEKLFF. The DNA for the CDR3 is TGCGCCAGCAGCCGACCGACAGTTGAAAAACTGTTTTTT.

This clonotype was detected many times. The chain has TRBV7-2 and TRBJ2-1; TRBD2 matches at 9 bases. Germline V gene data show CDR1 as SGHTA and CDR2 as FQGNSA. V lost 8 bases and J lost 6; bases outside the gene matches: 8. The CDR3 extends over 14 amino acids. Here the CDR3 reads CASGRPSGVNEQFF. In DNA form, the CDR3 reads TGTGCCAGCGGGCGGCCTAGCGGGGTCAATGAGCAGTTCTTC.

The chain employs TRBV5-6 and TRBJ1-1; D ambiguous. The V and J ends lost 4 bases and 8 bases respectively, with 12 bases between them. Germline V lookup: CDR1 SGHDT, CDR2 YYEEEE. CDR3 size: 12 residues. For the CDR3, the DNA is TGTGCCAGCAGCAAAAGGTGGGGAGAAGCTTTCTTT. Translated: CASSKRWGEAFF.

The J gene is TRBJ1-1, the V gene TRBV5-1; possibly TRBD1 for D (6 bases). This CDR3 has 14 amino acids. Trimming took 4 bases from V and 2 from J, leaving 12 bases between them. In germline, CDR1 is SGHRS, CDR2 YFSETQ. The CDR3 reads CASSTDRPNTEAFF. CDR3 nucleotide sequence: TGCGCCAGCAGCACTGACAGGCCAAACACTGAAGCTTTCTTT.

This clonotype was counted a few times. V usage is TRBV27 and J usage is TRBJ2-7; D is ambiguous. Germline V lookup: CDR1 MNHEY, CDR2 SMNVEV (reference sequence). The CDR3 has 16 residues. V lost 3 bases to trimming and J lost 2 bases, with 17 bases between them. As DNA, the CDR3 is TGTGCCAGCAGTTTCGGTGGTAGCCCTCTTCCCTACGAGCAGTACTTC. Translated, it gives CASSFGGSPLPYEQYF.

The chain is built from TRBV2 and TRBJ1-5, with D tentatively TRBD1 (5 bases). Trimming stripped 8 bases from V and 0 bases from J, with 20 bases between. CDR1 is SNHLY, CDR2 FYNNEI, per germline. The CDR3 runs to 17 residues. In nucleotides, the CDR3 is TGTGCCAGCGGAAGAGATGGGGGTGGGGATAGCAATCAGCCCCAGCATTTT. It encodes CASGRDGGGDSNQPQHF.

The J gene is TRBJ2-1, the V gene TRBV24-1, with a possible D match to TRBD1 (5 bases). Trimming removed 0 bases at V and 7 bases at J, with 15 bases between. Looked up from germline, CDR1 is KGHDR and CDR2 is SFDVKD. CDR3 size: 16 residues. Written as DNA, the CDR3 is TGTGCCACCAGTGATTTGCAGTGGGGCAGAAGAAATGAGCAGTTCTTC. Amino acids: CATSDLQWGRRNEQFF.

This clonotype was picked up a small number of times. This chain links TRBV7-9 with TRBJ1-4, with D possibly TRBD1 on 6 matching bases. The CDR3 runs to 18 residues. Trimming stripped 5 bases from V and 6 bases from J, with 25 bases between. Germline lookup yields CDR1 SEHNR and CDR2 FQNEAQ (reference sequence). The CDR3 sequence is CASSTARTAFSPYEKLFF. For the CDR3, the DNA is TGTGCCAGCAGCACCGCCAGGACAGCATTTTCCCCTTATGAAAAACTGTTTTTT.

This chain joins TRBV7-3 and TRBJ2-3, with D possibly matching TRBD2 (5 bases). CDR1 and CDR2 from the germline V gene are SGHTA and FQGTGA. The CDR3 is 13 amino acids. Between the trimmed V and J ends, which lost 4 bases and 3 bases, there was a span of 8 bases. The chain's CDR3 is CASSWRWTDTQYF. The CDR3 region has the DNA TGTGCCAGCAGCTGGAGGTGGACAGATACGCAGTATTTT.

On this clonotype itself: Likely a read error: the CDR3 ends without its conserved phenylalanine or tryptophan. This chain links TRBV5-8 with TRBJ2-5; D is unclear. V gave up 3 bases and J gave up 2 bases, with 14 bases separating them. From germline, CDR1 is SGHTS and CDR2 YDEGEE. The CDR3 has 15 amino acids. This CDR3 reads CASSSDGEPQETQYV. DNA of the CDR3: TGTGCCAGCAGCTCGGACGGAGAACCTCAAGAGACCCAGTACGTC.

CDR3 amino acids: CASSLVATGGQPQHF. Written as DNA, the CDR3 is TGTGCCAGCAGCTTAGTGGCGACAGGGGGCCAGCCCCAGCATTTT. This chain connects TRBV7-2 to TRBJ1-5; 10 nucleotides agree with TRBD1. Germline assignment: CDR1 SGHTA and CDR2 FQGNSA. The ends lost 1 base at V and 7 bases at J; junction bases unmatched: 4. The length of the CDR3 is 15 residues.

About this clonotype: Germline is not matched at one junction end, which may reflect a read error. This chain links TRBV6-4 with TRBJ2-1; 8 bases are a match to TRBD1. Germline V gene sequence: CDR1 MRHNA, CDR2 SNTAGT. The CDR3 runs 15 residues. CDR3 protein: CAGSDSGGSYNGQFF. The CDR3 bases are TGTGCCGGCAGTGACTCAGGGGGCTCCTACAATGGGCAGTTCTTC.

This clonotype came up a few times. The genes are TRBV6-2 or TRBV6-3 and TRBJ2-7, with D unclear. CDR1 and CDR2 from the germline V gene are MNHEY and SVGEGT. Trimming removed 6 bases at V and 0 bases at J, with 9 bases between. The CDR3 runs 13 residues. The CDR3 loop reads CASRETVSYEQYF. CDR3 in DNA: TGTGCCAGCAGGGAGACGGTCTCCTACGAGCAGTACTTC.

The chain uses TRBV5-1 and TRBJ2-7; 7 nucleotides align to TRBD1. The V gene's germline CDR1 is SGHRS and CDR2 YFSETQ. This CDR3 has 14 amino acids. J gave up 12 bases and V 5 bases, and 17 bases lay outside the gene matches. The CDR3 loop is CASRGMGQTPRWYF. In DNA form, the CDR3 reads TGCGCCAGCAGGGGCATGGGACAGACTCCCCGATGGTACTTC.

The V gene is TRBV12-3 or TRBV12-4, the J gene TRBJ1-2; weak D call: TRBD1 (5 bases). CDR3 length: 13 residues. V gave up 1 base and J gave up 8 bases, with 11 bases separating them. The DNA for the CDR3 is TGTGCCAGCAGTTTAGAGGGGCATTGGGGCTACACCTTC. Translation: CASSLEGHWGYTF.

The chain recombines TRBV28 with TRBJ2-5, with 8 bases identical to TRBD1. The DNA end is a closer match to TRBJ2-7, so the J assignment may be wrong. Germline values: CDR1 MDHEN, CDR2 SYDVKM. CDR3 length equals 14 residues. The CDR3 nucleotides are TGTGCCAGCAGTCTTACATGGACAGGGTCCGAGCAGTACTTC. Amino acid sequence: CASSLTWTGSEQYF.

The chain is built from TRBV28 and TRBJ2-3; either TRBD1 or TRBD2 may supply D (5 bases each). Per the germline V gene, CDR1 is MDHEN and CDR2 is SYDVKM. Trimming took off 7 bases at V and 4 bases at J, with 15 bases between the two ends. This CDR3 is built from 14 residues. CDR3 amino acids: CASNLRGPADTQYF. Here the CDR3 DNA reads TGTGCCAGCAATTTGAGGGGCCCCGCAGATACGCAGTATTTT.

There are a few counts of this clonotype. This chain links TRBV24-1 with TRBJ1-5; D unresolved. V lost 4 bases to trimming and J lost 4 bases, with 10 bases between them. CDR3 length: 14 residues. Germline V CDR1 and CDR2: KGHDR, SFDVKD. The CDR3 loop is CATSDLTENQPQHF. In DNA, the CDR3 is TGTGCCACCAGTGACTTGACTGAGAATCAGCCCCAGCATTTT.

The chain joins TRBV11-2 to TRBJ2-4; no clear D gene. Trimming removed 2 bases from V and 0 bases from J, with 14 bases in between. This CDR3 has 17 amino acids. Germline CDR1 reads SGHAT; CDR2 reads FQNNGV. The CDR3 loop is CASSLFLNSPAKNIQYF. DNA for the CDR3: TGTGCCAGCAGCTTATTCCTCAACAGCCCAGCCAAAAACATTCAGTACTTC.

The chain joins TRBV27 to TRBJ2-7; the D is unclear. Trimming left V 6 bases short and J 6 bases short, with 12 bases between. The CDR3 is made up of 12 amino acids. Germline-derived CDR1 and CDR2 are MNHEY and SMNVEV (reference sequence). CDR3 nucleotides: TGTGCCAGCAGCCAAAGTATGGGCGAGCAGTACTTC. Protein product: CASSQSMGEQYF.

The rearrangement uses TRBV2 and TRBJ1-2; 9 nucleotides match TRBD1. After removal of 6 bases from V and 6 bases from J, the junction contained 11 bases not matched to a gene. This CDR3 comprises 15 residues. Germline V gives CDR1 SNHLY, CDR2 FYNNEI. As DNA, the CDR3 is TGTGCCAGCAGCAGGGGTACAGGGGGCTATGATGGCTACACCTTC. This translates into CASSRGTGGYDGYTF.